Shown below are 25 T cell receptor beta chains from a single sample sequenced in a study of a mutant IDH1 vaccine in newly diagnosed glioma. Regarding time point: baseline, week 1 (first vaccination visit). Treatment noted: pre-vaccination baseline after standard-of-care therapy. Produced via immunoSEQ multiplex PCR; TCRdb's table is partial and in-frame only. The sample carries under 80,000 clones, around 86% recorded once. Source: PBMCs, taken from a glioma patient treated with radiotherapy, temozolomide or both. The receptors come from a man aged 25-40 years with glioma.

V usage is TRBV5-8 and J usage is TRBJ2-2; TRBD1 matches at 10 bases. Germline CDR1 SGHTS, CDR2 YDEGEE. The CDR3 has 18 amino acids. J was trimmed by 5 bases and V by 5 bases; bases with no gene match: 15. CDR3 bases: TGTGCCAGCAGAATCCTCTTCTGGACAGGGGGGCGGACCGGGGAGCTGTTTTTT. Amino acids: CASRILFWTGGRTGELFF.

The genes are TRBV18 and TRBJ1-1; D uncertain. The CDR3 runs to 12 residues. CDR1 KGHSH and CDR2 LQKENI come from the germline V gene. The ends were cut back, 2 bases at V and 5 bases at J, with 6 bases in the middle. CDR3 bases: TGTGCCAGCTCACCATACCTGACTGAAGCTTTCTTT. Encoded protein: CASSPYLTEAFF.

This clone was recorded once. The J gene is TRBJ2-5, the V gene TRBV2; D unclear. CDR1 is SNHLY and CDR2 is FYNNEI in the germline V gene. The CDR3 contains 13 residues. V shed 7 bases and J shed 0 bases, with 9 bases lying between them. The CDR3 DNA sequence: TGTGCCAGCAAGGACGGAAACCAAGAGACCCAGTACTTC. This encodes CASKDGNQETQYF.

A few counts support this clone. This sequence joins TRBV11-2 and TRBJ1-1; D is ambiguous. Trimming removed 0 bases from V and 0 bases from J, with 8 bases in between. Germline CDR1 SGHAT, CDR2 FQNNGV. The CDR3 has 15 residues. The CDR3: CASSLEAAMNTEAFF. CDR3 bases: TGTGCCAGCAGCTTAGAGGCAGCCATGAACACTGAAGCTTTCTTT.

This chain uses TRBV5-1 with TRBJ1-2; a weak D match, TRBD1 (5 bases). This CDR3 contains 16 residues. The ends were cut back, 2 bases at V and 8 bases at J, with 22 bases in the middle. The germline gives CDR1 SGHRS, CDR2 YFSETQ. CDR3 loop: CASSFLPPTGATGYTF. The CDR3 DNA is TGCGCCAGCAGCTTTTTACCGCCCACTGGGGCCACCGGCTACACCTTC.

The chain uses TRBV4-1 and TRBJ1-1; 8 bases match TRBD1. Germline CDR1 and CDR2: MGHRA and YSYEKL. Trimming at V came to 0 bases and at J to 10 bases, leaving 13 bases not matched to a gene. The CDR3 runs 16 residues. In nucleotides, the CDR3 is TGCGCCAGCAGCCAAGAGACCCCAGGGGGCGGTTACGGAGCTTTCTTT. Translation: CASSQETPGGGYGAFF.

The V and J genes are TRBV28 and TRBJ2-3; 7 nucleotides line up with TRBD1. Germline-derived CDR1 and CDR2 are MDHEN and SYDVKM. The length of the CDR3 is 16 residues. J was trimmed by 0 bases and V by 2 bases; bases with no gene match: 5. The CDR3 sequence is CASSLDGTASTDTQYF. CDR3 nucleotides: TGTGCCAGCAGTTTAGATGGGACAGCTAGCACAGATACGCAGTATTTT.

The J gene is TRBJ2-2, the V gene TRBV2; TRBD2 matches at 12 bases. The ends lost 6 bases at V and 3 bases at J; junction bases unmatched: 5. The CDR3 length is 16 residues. Germline V gene lookup returns CDR1 SNHLY and CDR2 FYNNEI. CDR3 nucleotide sequence: TGTGCCAGCAGCTACCGACTAGCGGGGGACACCGGGGAGCTGTTTTTT. It codes for CASSYRLAGDTGELFF.

The chain uses TRBV11-2 and TRBJ1-6, with a possible D match to TRBD1 (5 bases). Germline V gene data show CDR1 as SGHAT and CDR2 as FQNNGV. V was cut by 4 bases and J by 0 bases, with 13 bases left in between. The CDR3 contains 17 residues. As DNA, the CDR3 is TGTGCCAGCAGCTCACAGGAAGGGAGCTCCTATAATTCACCCCTCCACTTT. Residues: CASSSQEGSSYNSPLHF. Based on the CDR3 plus reference TRBV11-2 and TRBJ1-6, the full variable domain is EAGVAQSPRYKIIEKRQSVAFWCNPISGHATLYWYQQILGQGPKLLIQFQNNGVVDDSQLPKDRFSAERLKGVDSTLKIQPAKLEDSAVYLCASSSQEGSSYNSPLHFGNGTRLTVT.

The chain uses TRBV2 and TRBJ2-3, with 7 bases aligning to TRBD2. The CDR3 has 14 amino acids. The germline V gene has CDR1 SNHLY and CDR2 FYNNEI. Trimming at V came to 10 bases and at J to 0 bases, leaving 7 bases not matched to a gene. The CDR3 sequence: CAKRLARSTDTQYF. The CDR3 DNA sequence: TGTGCCAAGAGACTAGCAAGAAGCACAGATACGCAGTATTTT. The full variable domain, rest sourced from reference TRBV2 and TRBJ2-3, is EPEVTQTPSHQVTQMGQEVILRCVPISNHLYFYWYRQILGQKVEFLVSFYNNEISEKSEIFDDQFSVERPDGSNFTLKIRSTKLEDSAMYFCAKRLARSTDTQYFGPGTRLTVL.

The V and J genes are TRBV19 and TRBJ2-7; no clear D. V shed 4 bases and J shed 7 bases, with 17 bases lying between them. Germline loops: CDR1 LNHDA, CDR2 SQIVND (reference sequence). CDR3 length: 14 amino acids. The DNA for the CDR3 is TGTGCCAGTAGTACCCGCGGCCTCCCAAGGGAGCAGTACTTC. Amino acid sequence: CASSTRGLPREQYF. The whole variable domain, filled in from reference TRBV19 and TRBJ2-7, reads DGGITQSPKYLFRKEGQNVTLSCEQNLNHDAMYWYRQDPGQGLRLIYYSQIVNDFQKGDIAEGYSVSREKKESFPLTVTSAQKNPTAFYLCASSTRGLPREQYFGPGTRLTVT.

The chain employs TRBV10-2 and TRBJ2-1; the D gene is possibly TRBD1 (5 bases). CDR1 WSHSY and CDR2 SAAADI come from the germline V gene. Between the trimmed V and J ends, which lost 8 bases and 9 bases, there was a span of 26 bases. CDR3 length: 16 amino acids. The CDR3 sequence is CASGQGAPKVYIEQFF. The CDR3 nucleotides read TGCGCCAGCGGGCAAGGGGCCCCCAAGGTTTATATTGAGCAGTTCTTC.

This clone was seen once. The V gene is TRBV6-1, the J gene TRBJ2-2, with D possibly matching TRBD2 (5 bases). Trimming pared 0 bases from V and 9 bases from J, leaving 17 bases between. The CDR3 loop spans 16 amino acids. Germline CDR1 reads MNHNS; CDR2 reads SASEGT. CDR3 amino acids: CASSEAGLDGEWELFF. As DNA, the CDR3 is TGTGCCAGCAGTGAAGCCGGGTTGGACGGGGAATGGGAGCTGTTTTTT.

J is TRBJ2-7 and V is TRBV4-1; 10 bases are shared with TRBD1. This CDR3 has 17 amino acids. Germline V lookup: CDR1 MGHRA, CDR2 YSYEKL. V was clipped by 0 bases and J by 3 bases; unmatched bases: 8. The CDR3 region has the DNA TGCGCCAGCAGCCAAGATCTAGTGGGACAGGGGAGCTACGAGCAGTACTTC. Encoded protein: CASSQDLVGQGSYEQYF.

This chain uses TRBV27 with TRBJ2-5, with no clear D. Trimming took off 0 bases at V and 3 bases at J, with 14 bases between the two ends. The CDR3 sequence is 16 residues long. Germline V gene lookup returns CDR1 MNHEY and CDR2 SMNVEV (reference sequence). CDR3 in DNA: TGTGCCAGCAGTTTATCGTCGGAGTCAATAAAAGAGACCCAGTACTTC. Protein: CASSLSSESIKETQYF.

This clone was seen once. J is TRBJ1-2 and V is TRBV5-5; 8 nucleotides match TRBD1. J gave up 2 bases and V 3 bases, and 3 bases lay outside the gene matches. Germline V lookup: CDR1 SGHKS, CDR2 YYEKEE (reference sequence). The CDR3 length is 14 residues. The CDR3 DNA is TGTGCCAGCAGCTCAAGGGACAGGAACTATGGCTACACCTTC. It yields the protein CASSSRDRNYGYTF.

The chain recombines TRBV29-1 with TRBJ2-3; 7 positions match TRBD2. Trimming cost V 2 bases and J 1 base; bases outside gene matches: 9. Per the germline V gene, CDR1 is SQVTM and CDR2 is ANQGSEA. The CDR3 totals 16 residues. The chain's CDR3 is CSVEFAAGVGTDTQYF. The CDR3 nucleotides read TGCAGCGTTGAATTTGCGGCGGGGGTCGGCACAGATACGCAGTATTTT.

The chain combines TRBV2 with TRBJ1-4; unclear D gene. V lost 4 bases and J 7 bases, leaving 4 bases between the germline ends. The CDR3 consists of 11 residues. Germline CDR1 SNHLY, CDR2 FYNNEI. CDR3 residues: CASSVSEKLFF. The DNA of the CDR3 is TGTGCCAGCAGTGTGAGTGAAAAACTGTTTTTT.

This chain joins TRBV11-2 and TRBJ2-3, with TRBD2 identical over 10 bases. J lost 2 bases, V lost 5 bases, and 16 bases had no gene match. CDR1 is SGHAT and CDR2 is FQNNGV in the germline V gene. The CDR3 extends over 19 amino acids. CDR3: CASSRTSGGVAFLTDTQYF. CDR3 DNA: TGTGCCAGCAGCCGTACCAGCGGGGGGGTAGCATTCCTCACAGATACGCAGTATTTT.

This chain uses TRBV6-5 with TRBJ2-7; 9 positions agree with TRBD1. CDR1 and CDR2 (germline): MNHEY, SVGAGI. The trim removed 6 bases at V and 3 bases at J, leaving 9 bases unmatched. This CDR3 is 15 amino acids long. The CDR3 DNA follows: TGTGCCAGCAGCCCATTAACAGGGGGCAGCTACGAGCAGTACTTC. Its translation: CASSPLTGGSYEQYF.

The chain employs TRBV4-2 and TRBJ1-2, with 8 bases aligning to TRBD1. V lost 3 bases to trimming and J lost 6 bases; unmatched junction nucleotides: 3. Per the germline V gene, CDR1 is LGHNA and CDR2 is YNFKEQ. There are 13 residues in the CDR3. In nucleotides, the CDR3 is TGTGCCAGCAGCCACGGGACAGGAGATGGCTACACCTTC. As protein: CASSHGTGDGYTF.

The table lists this clone with a count of one. The CDR3 loop is CASSVGWLTDTQYF. CDR3 coding DNA: TGTGCCAGCAGCGTAGGGTGGCTCACAGATACGCAGTATTTT. The gene calls are TRBV9 and TRBJ2-3; D unclear. CDR3 length equals 14 residues. The germline gives CDR1 SGDLS, CDR2 YYNGEE. The V and J ends lost 0 bases and 2 bases respectively, with 7 bases between them.

The CDR3 region has the DNA TGCGCCAGCAGCTTGACGGACATCCAAGAGACCCAGTACTTC. It encodes CASSLTDIQETQYF. The chain couples TRBV5-1 to TRBJ2-5; D might be TRBD1 (5 bases). The germline CDR1 and CDR2 sequences are SGHRS and YFSETQ. With 1 base removed from V and 1 base from J, the gap between germline ends came to 8 bases. The length of the CDR3 is 14 residues.

The chain joins TRBV7-8 to TRBJ2-5, with 9 bases that match TRBD1. The CDR3 runs to 16 residues. The germline V gene has CDR1 SGHVS and CDR2 FQNEAQ. J was trimmed by 3 bases and V by 5 bases; bases with no gene match: 10. The CDR3 loop reads CASSHLRQGGKETQYF. The CDR3 bases are TGTGCCAGCAGCCACCTAAGACAGGGGGGGAAAGAGACCCAGTACTTC.

This rearrangement joins TRBV27 to TRBJ1-5; 10 nucleotides align to TRBD1. The J segment lost 11 bases and the V segment lost 5 bases, leaving 6 bases of the junction unmatched. Germline CDR1 reads MNHEY; CDR2 reads SMNVEV (reference sequence). CDR3 length: 13 residues. As DNA, the CDR3 is TGTGCCAGCAGTGGGGACAGGGGACGAGCCCAGCATTTT. Translated: CASSGDRGRAQHF.